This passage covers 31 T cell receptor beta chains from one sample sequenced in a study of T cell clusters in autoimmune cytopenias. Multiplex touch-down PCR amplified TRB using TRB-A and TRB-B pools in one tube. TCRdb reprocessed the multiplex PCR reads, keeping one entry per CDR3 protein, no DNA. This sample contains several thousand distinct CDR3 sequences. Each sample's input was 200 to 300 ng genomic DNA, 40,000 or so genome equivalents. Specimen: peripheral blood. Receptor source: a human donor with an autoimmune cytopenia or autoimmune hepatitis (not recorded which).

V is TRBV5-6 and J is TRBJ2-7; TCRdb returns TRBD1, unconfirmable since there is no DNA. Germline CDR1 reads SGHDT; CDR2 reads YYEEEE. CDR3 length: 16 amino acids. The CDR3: CASSVSRGSLNLRQYF.

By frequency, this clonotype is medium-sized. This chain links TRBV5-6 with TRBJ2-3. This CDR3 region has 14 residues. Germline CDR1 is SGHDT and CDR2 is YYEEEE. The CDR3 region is CASSSIDATDTQYF.

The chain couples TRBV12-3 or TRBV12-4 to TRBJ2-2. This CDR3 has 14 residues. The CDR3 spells CASSLGLYAGELFF.

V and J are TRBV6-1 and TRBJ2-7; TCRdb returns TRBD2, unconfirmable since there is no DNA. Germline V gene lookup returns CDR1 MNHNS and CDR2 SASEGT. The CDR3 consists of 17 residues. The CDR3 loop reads CASSASGLAGGLYEQYF.

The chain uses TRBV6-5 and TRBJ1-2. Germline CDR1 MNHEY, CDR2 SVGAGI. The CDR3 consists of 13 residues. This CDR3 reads CASSPRTNYGYTF.

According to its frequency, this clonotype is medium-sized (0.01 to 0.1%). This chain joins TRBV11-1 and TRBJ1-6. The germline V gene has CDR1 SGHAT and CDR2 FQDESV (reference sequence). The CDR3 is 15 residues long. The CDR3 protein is CASSPRTSHNSPLHF.

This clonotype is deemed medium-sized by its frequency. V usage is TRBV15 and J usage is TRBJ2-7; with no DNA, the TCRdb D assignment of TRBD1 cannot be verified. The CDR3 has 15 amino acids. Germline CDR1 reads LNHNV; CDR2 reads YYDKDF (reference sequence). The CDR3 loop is CATSRLRVRIYEQYF.

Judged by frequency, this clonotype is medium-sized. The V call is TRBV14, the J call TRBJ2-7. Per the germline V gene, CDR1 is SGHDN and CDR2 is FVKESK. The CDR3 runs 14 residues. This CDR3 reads CASSQRTGPYEQYF.

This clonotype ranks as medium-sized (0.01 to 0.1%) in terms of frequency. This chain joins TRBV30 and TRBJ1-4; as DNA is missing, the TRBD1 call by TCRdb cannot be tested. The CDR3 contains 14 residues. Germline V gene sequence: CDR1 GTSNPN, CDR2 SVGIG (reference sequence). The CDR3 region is CAWSQGQLNEKLFF.

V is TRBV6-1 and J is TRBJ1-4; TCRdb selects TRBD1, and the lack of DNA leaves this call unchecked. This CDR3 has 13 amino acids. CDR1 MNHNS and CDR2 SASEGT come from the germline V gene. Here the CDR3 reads CASTTGNNEKLFF.

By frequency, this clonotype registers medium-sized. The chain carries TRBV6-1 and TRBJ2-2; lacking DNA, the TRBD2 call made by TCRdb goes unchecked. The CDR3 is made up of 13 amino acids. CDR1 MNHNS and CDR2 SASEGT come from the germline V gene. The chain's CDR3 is CATSWRGGGELFF.

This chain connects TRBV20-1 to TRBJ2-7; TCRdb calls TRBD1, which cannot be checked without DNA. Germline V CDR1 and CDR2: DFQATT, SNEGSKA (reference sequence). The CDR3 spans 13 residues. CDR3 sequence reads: CSVRGRSSYEQYF.

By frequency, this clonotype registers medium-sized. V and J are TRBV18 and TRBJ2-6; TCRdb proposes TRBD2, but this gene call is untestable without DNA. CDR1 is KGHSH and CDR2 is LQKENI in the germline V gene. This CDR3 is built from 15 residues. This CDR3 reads CASSPGLSGANVLTF.

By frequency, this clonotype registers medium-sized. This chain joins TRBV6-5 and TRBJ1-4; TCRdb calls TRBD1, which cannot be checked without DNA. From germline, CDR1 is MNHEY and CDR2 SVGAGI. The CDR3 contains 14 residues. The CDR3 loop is CASRQGIGNEKLFF.

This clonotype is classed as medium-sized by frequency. This chain's CDR3 is CASSGHGNYGYTF. This chain uses TRBV5-1 with TRBJ1-2. Germline V gene lookup returns CDR1 SGHRS and CDR2 YFSETQ. This CDR3 has 13 amino acids. Full variable domain (remainder filled in from reference TRBV5-1 and TRBJ1-2): KAGVTQTPRYLIKTRGQQVTLSCSPISGHRSVSWYQQTPGQGLQFLFEYFSETQRNKGNFPGRFSGRQFSNSRSEMNVSTLELGDSALYLCASSGHGNYGYTFGSGTRLTVV.

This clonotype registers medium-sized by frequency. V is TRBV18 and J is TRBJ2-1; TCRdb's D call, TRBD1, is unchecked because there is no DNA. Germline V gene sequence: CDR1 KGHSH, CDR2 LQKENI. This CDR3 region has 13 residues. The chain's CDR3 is CASSAQRQGEQFF. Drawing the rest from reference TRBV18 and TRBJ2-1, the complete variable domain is NAGVMQNPRHLVRRRGQEARLRCSPMKGHSHVYWYRQLPEEGLKFMVYLQKENIIDESGMPKERFSAEFPKEGPSILRIQQVVRGDSAAYFCASSAQRQGEQFFGPGTRLTVL.

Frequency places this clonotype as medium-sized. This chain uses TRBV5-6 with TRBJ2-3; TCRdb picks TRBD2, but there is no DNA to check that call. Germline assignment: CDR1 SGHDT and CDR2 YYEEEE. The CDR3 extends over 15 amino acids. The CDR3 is CASSPSLRRADTQYF.

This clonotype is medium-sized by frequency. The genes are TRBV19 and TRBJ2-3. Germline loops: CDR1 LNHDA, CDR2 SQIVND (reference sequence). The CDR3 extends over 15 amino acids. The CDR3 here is CASSIGTYRTDTQYF.

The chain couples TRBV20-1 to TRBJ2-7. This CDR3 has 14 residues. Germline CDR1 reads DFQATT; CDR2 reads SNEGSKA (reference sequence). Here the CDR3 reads CSARDSTSSYEQYF.

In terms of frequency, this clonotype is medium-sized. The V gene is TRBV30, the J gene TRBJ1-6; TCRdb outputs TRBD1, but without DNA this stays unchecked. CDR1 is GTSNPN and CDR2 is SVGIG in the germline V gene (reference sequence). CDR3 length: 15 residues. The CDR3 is CAWRTGTGTNSPLHF.

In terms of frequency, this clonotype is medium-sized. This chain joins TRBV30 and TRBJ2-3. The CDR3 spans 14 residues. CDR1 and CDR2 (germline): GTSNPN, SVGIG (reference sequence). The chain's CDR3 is CAWSLETSTDTQYF.

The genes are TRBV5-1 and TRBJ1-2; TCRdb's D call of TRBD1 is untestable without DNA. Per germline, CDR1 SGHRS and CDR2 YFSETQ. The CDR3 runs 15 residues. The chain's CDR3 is CASSNRQGLNYGYTF.

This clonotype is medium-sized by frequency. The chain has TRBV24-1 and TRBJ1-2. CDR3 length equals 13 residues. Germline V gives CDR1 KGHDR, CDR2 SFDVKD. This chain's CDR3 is CATSDLGYYGYTF.

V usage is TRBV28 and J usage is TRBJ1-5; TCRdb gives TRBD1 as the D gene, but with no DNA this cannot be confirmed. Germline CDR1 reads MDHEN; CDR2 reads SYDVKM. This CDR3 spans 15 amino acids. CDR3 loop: CASSLGGPYDQPQHF.

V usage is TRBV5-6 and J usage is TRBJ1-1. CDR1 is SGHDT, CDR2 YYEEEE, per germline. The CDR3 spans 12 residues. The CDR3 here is CASSLPNTEAFF.

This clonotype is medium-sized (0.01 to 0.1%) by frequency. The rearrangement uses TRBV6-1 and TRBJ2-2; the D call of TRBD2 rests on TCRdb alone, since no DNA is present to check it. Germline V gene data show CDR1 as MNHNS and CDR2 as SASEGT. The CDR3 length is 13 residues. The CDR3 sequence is CASSLRRAGELFF.

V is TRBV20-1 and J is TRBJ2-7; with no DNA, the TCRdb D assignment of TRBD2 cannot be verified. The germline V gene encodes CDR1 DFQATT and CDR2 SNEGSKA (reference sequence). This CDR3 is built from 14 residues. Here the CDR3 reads CSARPLGQPYEQYF.

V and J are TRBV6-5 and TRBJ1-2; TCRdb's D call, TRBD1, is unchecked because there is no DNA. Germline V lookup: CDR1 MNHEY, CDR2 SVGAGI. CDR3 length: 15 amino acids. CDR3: CASSYFGTGMNGYTF.

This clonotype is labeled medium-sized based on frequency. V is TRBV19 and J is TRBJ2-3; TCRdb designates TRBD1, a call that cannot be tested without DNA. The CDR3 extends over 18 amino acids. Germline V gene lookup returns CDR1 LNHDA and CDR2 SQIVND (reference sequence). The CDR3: CASSHPGGQGSTTDTQYF.

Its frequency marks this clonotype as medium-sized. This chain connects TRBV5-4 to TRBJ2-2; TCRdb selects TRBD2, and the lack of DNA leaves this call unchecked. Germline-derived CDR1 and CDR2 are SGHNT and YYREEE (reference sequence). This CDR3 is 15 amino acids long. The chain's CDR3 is CASTRGPLNTGELFF.

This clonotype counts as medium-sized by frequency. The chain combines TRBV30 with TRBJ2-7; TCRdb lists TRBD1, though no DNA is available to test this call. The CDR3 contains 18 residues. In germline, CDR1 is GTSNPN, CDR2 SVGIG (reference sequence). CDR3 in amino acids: CAWIDPSAGTRKAYEQYF.